The entry that follows covers one T cell receptor (beta chain) sequence. Described time point: sample taken at primary tumor resection. Whole RNA from tumor, nontumor lung or frozen PBMC was sequenced unsorted. This entry comes from a study of spatial heterogeneity in lung cancer. Study at large: Alpha-chain sequences were consistently detected less often than beta-chain sequences.

Trimming removed 4 bases from V and 1 base from J, with 16 bases in between. The CDR3 spans 16 residues. Germline CDR1 reads MDHEN; CDR2 reads SYDVKM. TCRdb reprocessed the 5' RACE reads with MiXCR, giving one entry per CDR3 protein. The sample carries roughly 100,000 distinct CDR3 sequences, around 8.6% recorded once. This clonotype was sampled from a male donor with early-stage non-small cell lung cancer. The V gene is TRBV28, the J gene TRBJ2-5; the D gene is possibly TRBD2 (6 bases). This specimen consisted of PBMCs, obtained at surgery. DNA of the CDR3: TGTGCCAGCAGTTCATATCATCGGGACTTCCAAGAGACCCAGTACTTC. Its translation is CASSSYHRDFQETQYF. Based on the CDR3 plus reference TRBV28 and TRBJ2-5, the full variable domain is DVKVTQSSRYLVKRTGEKVFLECVQDMDHENMFWYRQDPGLGLRLIYFSYDVKMKEKGDIPEGYSVSREKKERFSLILESASTNQTSMYLCASSSYHRDFQETQYFGPGTRLLVL.